This TCR beta chain was captured by sequencing in a study of blood T cell repertoires in COVID-19. Background on the study: Sites across the United States, Italy and Spain contributed samples from acute and convalescent COVID-19. T cells, B-cell-depleted T cells, or PBMCs supplied cDNA or gDNA.

The ends lost 5 bases at V and 8 bases at J; junction bases unmatched: 8. Looked up from germline, CDR1 is SGHTA and CDR2 is FQGTGA. This CDR3 is 13 amino acids long. Source study methods: From reference gene primer amplification, estimates of nucleated cell counts were derived. TCRdb keeps only in-frame clones here, not all; method: immunoSEQ multiplex PCR. V and J calls plus clone size are reproduced from that table; the DNA served to infer D and trimming. Of about 65,000 clones in the sample, under 95% were seen once. The chain couples TRBV7-3 to TRBJ1-2; 7 bases are a match to TRBD1. This receptor was obtained from a man in his sixties with acute or convalescent COVID-19. Material: peripheral blood. CDR3 region: CASSPRTGYGYTF. In nucleotides, the CDR3 is TGTGCCAGCAGCCCGCGGACAGGTTACGGCTACACCTTC.